A single sample is the source of the 13 T cell receptor beta chains below, sequenced in a study of T cells expressing NK-cell markers. TCRdb re-called the 5' RACE reads, yielding one record per CDR3 amino acid sequence without DNA. Its table lists a few hundred thousand distinct CDR3 sequences. The material sequenced was blood T cells: a sorted CD56 or NKG2C T cell subset, CD4+ or CD8+ T cells, or bulk PBMC T cells (not recorded which). These TCRs come from a man between 18 and 29 years old in good health.

The rearrangement uses TRBV12-3 or TRBV12-4 and TRBJ2-5; as DNA is missing, the TRBD2 call by TCRdb cannot be tested. The CDR3 is 16 amino acids. The CDR3 region is CASSSSHGGYQETQYF.

The chain couples TRBV6-5 to TRBJ2-1. Germline CDR1 reads MNHEY; CDR2 reads SVGAGI. This CDR3 is 16 amino acids long. CDR3: CASSSSRSGRNNEQFF.

The chain has TRBV7-6 and TRBJ1-6. In germline, CDR1 is SGHVS, CDR2 FNYEAQ. The CDR3 loop spans 12 amino acids. The CDR3 sequence: CASSLADGPLHF.

The chain links TRBV24-1 to TRBJ2-2; without DNA, the TCRdb call of TRBD1 cannot be checked. The CDR3 runs to 17 residues. The germline V gene has CDR1 KGHDR and CDR2 SFDVKD. The CDR3 loop is CATSDLGRVGHTGELFF.

The chain uses TRBV6-1 and TRBJ1-2; the TRBD1 assignment by TCRdb is unverifiable without DNA. The CDR3 spans 14 residues. Per the germline V gene, CDR1 is MNHNS and CDR2 is SASEGT. CDR3 amino acids: CASIDRGTDYGYTF.

The rearrangement joins TRBV12-3 or TRBV12-4 to TRBJ1-1. The CDR3 is made up of 12 amino acids. This CDR3 reads CASTPGAGGAFF.

The J gene is TRBJ1-5, the V gene TRBV18; TCRdb's D call, TRBD1, is unchecked because there is no DNA. The CDR3 spans 15 residues. The germline V gene encodes CDR1 KGHSH and CDR2 LQKENI. CDR3 residues: CASSPIDRDAQPQHF.

This sequence joins TRBV6-1 and TRBJ2-1; lacking DNA, the TRBD1 call made by TCRdb goes unchecked. The length of the CDR3 is 15 residues. CDR1 MNHNS and CDR2 SASEGT come from the germline V gene. CDR3 residues: CASTSFGDTHNEQFF.

The chain is built from TRBV7-8 and TRBJ2-3. The CDR3 length is 14 residues. Germline V gives CDR1 SGHVS, CDR2 FQNEAQ. This chain's CDR3 is CASSLITATDTQYF.

The chain combines TRBV10-3 with TRBJ2-7; checking the TCRdb D call of TRBD1 is not possible without DNA. CDR3 length: 14 residues. Germline-derived CDR1 and CDR2 are ENHRY and SYGVKD. The chain's CDR3 is CAIGGGTGIYEQYF.

This chain uses TRBV29-1 with TRBJ2-1. The CDR3 spans 13 residues. The germline V gene has CDR1 SQVTM and CDR2 ANQGSEA. The CDR3 spells CSQRISSRHEQFF.

This CDR3 reads CSARASGGYNEQFF. The chain uses TRBV20-1 and TRBJ2-1; the TRBD2 assignment by TCRdb is unverifiable without DNA. The CDR3 is 14 amino acids. Germline V CDR1 and CDR2: DFQATT, SNEGSKA (reference sequence).

The chain combines TRBV11-2 with TRBJ2-3; with no DNA, the TCRdb D assignment of TRBD2 cannot be verified. Germline CDR1 and CDR2: SGHAT and FQNNGV. This CDR3 is built from 18 residues. CDR3 in amino acids: CASSLGLAGLGSTDTQYF.